The rows below give T cell receptor beta chains drawn from one sample of a study of T cells after yellow fever vaccination. One entry per CDR3 protein results from TCRdb running MiXCR on the 5' RACE reads. There are 300,000 to 350,000 distinct CDR3 sequences in the sample; 8% to 9.5% occur only once, and 17% lies in the top ten. This specimen consisted of PBMCs, obtained roughly 46 days after the first yellow fever vaccination. The source is a man between 18 and 29 years old who received the YFV17D yellow fever vaccine. Each CDR3 is given with its conserved first and last residue. The D gene is left open where the match is weak. Only some rows state a clone size, as once, few, many or a class for expanded clones.

D gene: TRBD1
clone size: -
J gene: TRBJ1-5
V gene: TRBV30
CDR3 DNA: TGTGCCTGGGACCAGGGGGGGGGCCAGCCCCAGCATTTT
CDR3 protein: CAWDQGGGQPQHF

D gene: TRBD1
clone size: -
J gene: TRBJ1-2
V gene: TRBV4-1
CDR3 DNA: TGCGCCAGCAGCCAAGTGGAAGGGGGCGACTATGGCTACACCTTC
CDR3 protein: CASSQVEGGDYGYTF

D gene: TRBD1
clone size: few
J gene: TRBJ1-2
V gene: TRBV20-1
CDR3 DNA: TGCAGTGCTAGAGTTATGGGACAGGCCATTAACTATGGCTACACCTTC
CDR3 protein: CSARVMGQAINYGYTF

D gene: TRBD1
clone size: few
J gene: TRBJ2-1
V gene: TRBV5-1
CDR3 DNA: TGCGCCAGCAGCTTGGATCCTGGGACAGCTTCCTACAATGAGCAGTTCTTC
CDR3 protein: CASSLDPGTASYNEQFF

D gene: TRBD2
clone size: few
J gene: TRBJ2-1
V gene: TRBV6-2/TRBV6-3
CDR3 DNA: TGTGCCAGCAGCCGGACTAGCGGGGGAGGGTCCTACAATGAGCAGTTCTTC
CDR3 protein: CASSRTSGGGSYNEQFF

D gene: -
clone size: many
J gene: TRBJ2-6
V gene: TRBV12-3/TRBV12-4
CDR3 DNA: TGTGCCAGCAGTTTACAAGCAGGGAAGAGCTCTGGGGCCAACGTCCTGACTTTC
CDR3 protein: CASSLQAGKSSGANVLTF

D gene: -
clone size: few
J gene: TRBJ1-2
V gene: TRBV14
CDR3 DNA: TGTGCCAGCAGCCAAGAGGAGGGAGCTAACTATGGCTACACCTTC
CDR3 protein: CASSQEEGANYGYTF

D gene: -
clone size: -
J gene: TRBJ2-7
V gene: TRBV28
CDR3 DNA: TGTGCCAGCAGTTTGTACAGGAGAGAGCAGTACTTC
CDR3 protein: CASSLYRREQYF

D gene: -
clone size: few
J gene: TRBJ2-1
V gene: TRBV25-1
CDR3 DNA: TGTGCCACCTCAATGGGGTTTGAGCAGTTCTTC
CDR3 protein: CATSMGFEQFF

D gene: -
clone size: few
J gene: TRBJ2-3
V gene: TRBV5-1
CDR3 DNA: TGCGCCAGCAGCCTGGGAGGAGGGGGCGTGGGTACAGATACGCAGTATTTT
CDR3 protein: CASSLGGGGVGTDTQYF

D gene: -
clone size: many
J gene: TRBJ2-5
V gene: TRBV7-2
CDR3 DNA: TGTGCCAGCAGCCAGTGGTCTAGCATCGAGACCCAGTACTTC
CDR3 protein: CASSQWSSIETQYF

D gene: -
clone size: -
J gene: TRBJ2-5
V gene: TRBV12-3/TRBV12-4
CDR3 DNA: TGTGCCAGCAGTTTCATGTCCCGTGTGAAGACCCAGTACTTC
CDR3 protein: CASSFMSRVKTQYF

D gene: -
clone size: -
J gene: TRBJ1-1
V gene: TRBV5-1
CDR3 DNA: TGCGCCAGCAGCTTGGAACCACAGAACACTGAAGCTTTCTTT
CDR3 protein: CASSLEPQNTEAFF

D gene: -
clone size: few
J gene: TRBJ2-7
V gene: TRBV4-2
CDR3 DNA: TGTGCCAGCAGCCAAGATACGGGGGCCTCCTACGAGCAGTACTTC
CDR3 protein: CASSQDTGASYEQYF

D gene: TRBD2
clone size: many
J gene: TRBJ2-1
V gene: TRBV5-1
CDR3 DNA: TGCGCCAGCTCCCGCGGGGGTCCGAATGAGCAGTTCTTC
CDR3 protein: CASSRGGPNEQFF

D gene: TRBD2
clone size: -
J gene: TRBJ2-1
V gene: TRBV5-1
CDR3 DNA: TGCGCCACCAGCTTGGGAGGGGCGATCTACAATGAGCAGTTCTTC
CDR3 protein: CATSLGGAIYNEQFF

D gene: -
clone size: few
J gene: TRBJ2-3
V gene: TRBV7-8
CDR3 DNA: TGTGCCAGCAGCATCTCTTGGACACCACTTGGGACAGATACGCAGTATTTT
CDR3 protein: CASSISWTPLGTDTQYF

D gene: -
clone size: few
J gene: TRBJ1-5
V gene: TRBV10-3
CDR3 DNA: TGTGCCATCAGTTTGACAGAAAGCAATCAGCCCCAGCATTTT
CDR3 protein: CAISLTESNQPQHF

D gene: TRBD2
clone size: few
J gene: TRBJ2-3
V gene: TRBV7-8
CDR3 DNA: TGTGCCAGCAGCTTAACGGGGGGGTTCACAGATACGCAGTATTTT
CDR3 protein: CASSLTGGFTDTQYF

D gene: -
clone size: -
J gene: TRBJ2-3
V gene: TRBV7-9
CDR3 DNA: TGTGCCAGCAGATTAGACATGAGGACAGATACGCAGTATTTT
CDR3 protein: CASRLDMRTDTQYF

D gene: -
clone size: -
J gene: TRBJ2-3
V gene: TRBV20-1
CDR3 DNA: TGCAGTGCGGGGACCTGGGCAGATACGCAGTATTTT
CDR3 protein: CSAGTWADTQYF

D gene: -
clone size: few
J gene: TRBJ2-5
V gene: TRBV5-1
CDR3 DNA: TGCGCCAGCAGCTTGGTTGGGCCGTTCCAAGAGACCCAGTACTTC
CDR3 protein: CASSLVGPFQETQYF

D gene: TRBD2
clone size: -
J gene: TRBJ2-7
V gene: TRBV18
CDR3 DNA: TGTGCCAGCTCACCAGCGGGGGGGACCGAGCAGTACTTC
CDR3 protein: CASSPAGGTEQYF

D gene: -
clone size: few
J gene: TRBJ2-5
V gene: TRBV18
CDR3 DNA: TGTGCCAGCTCACCCCTGGGAAGGGACCAGTACTTC
CDR3 protein: CASSPLGRDQYF

D gene: -
clone size: many
J gene: TRBJ1-1
V gene: TRBV7-2
CDR3 DNA: TGTGCCAGCAGCACCCTGGCGGGCACTGAAGCTTTCTTT
CDR3 protein: CASSTLAGTEAFF

D gene: TRBD2
clone size: few
J gene: TRBJ2-1
V gene: TRBV5-1
CDR3 DNA: TGCGCCAGCAGCTTTAGCGGGGGGCGGGAGTTCTTC
CDR3 protein: CASSFSGGREFF

D gene: -
clone size: few
J gene: TRBJ2-7
V gene: TRBV29-1
CDR3 DNA: TGCAGCGTCTTACAAATGGACTACGAGCAGTACTTC
CDR3 protein: CSVLQMDYEQYF

D gene: -
clone size: few
J gene: TRBJ2-1
V gene: TRBV20-1
CDR3 DNA: TGCAGTGCTAGGGCTTACAATGAGCAGTTCTTC
CDR3 protein: CSARAYNEQFF

D gene: -
clone size: -
J gene: TRBJ1-2
V gene: TRBV18
CDR3 DNA: TGTGCCAGCTCACCCGAGGGGACTTCCTATGGCTACACCTTC
CDR3 protein: CASSPEGTSYGYTF

D gene: TRBD2
clone size: few
J gene: TRBJ2-3
V gene: TRBV19
CDR3 DNA: TGTGCCACCAGACTAGCGGGGGCCTTCACAGATACGCAGTATTTT
CDR3 protein: CATRLAGAFTDTQYF

D gene: -
clone size: few
J gene: TRBJ2-7
V gene: TRBV20-1
CDR3 DNA: TGCAGTGCTAGGGATCAGGACGCAAGAAACGAGCAGTACTTC
CDR3 protein: CSARDQDARNEQYF

D gene: -
clone size: many
J gene: TRBJ2-5
V gene: TRBV5-1
CDR3 DNA: TGCGCCAGCAGCGGGGGGTTAGAGGAGACCCAGTACTTC
CDR3 protein: CASSGGLEETQYF

D gene: -
clone size: few
J gene: TRBJ2-2
V gene: TRBV20-1
CDR3 DNA: TGCAGTGCGCCCGGGACAACCGGGGAGCTGTTTTTT
CDR3 protein: CSAPGTTGELFF

D gene: -
clone size: few
J gene: TRBJ2-3
V gene: TRBV7-2
CDR3 DNA: TGTGCCAGCAGCTTTGATGGGCGAGAGGATACGCAGTATTTT
CDR3 protein: CASSFDGREDTQYF

D gene: -
clone size: few
J gene: TRBJ2-2
V gene: TRBV4-3
CDR3 DNA: TGCGCCAGCAGCCAAGACAATACAGGGTTCCGGGCCGGGGAGCTGTTTTTT
CDR3 protein: CASSQDNTGFRAGELFF

D gene: TRBD1
clone size: few
J gene: TRBJ2-2
V gene: TRBV6-1
CDR3 DNA: TGTGCCAGCAGTGATGCCGGGACAGGGGTGGCCGGGGAGCTGTTTTTT
CDR3 protein: CASSDAGTGVAGELFF

D gene: TRBD2
clone size: few
J gene: TRBJ2-3
V gene: TRBV12-3/TRBV12-4
CDR3 DNA: TGTGCCAGCAGTTTCTCAGGCGGGGGACGATACACAGATACGCAGTATTTT
CDR3 protein: CASSFSGGGRYTDTQYF

D gene: -
clone size: -
J gene: TRBJ2-3
V gene: TRBV5-1
CDR3 DNA: TGCGCCAGCAGCCGACGACAAACAGATACGCAGTATTTT
CDR3 protein: CASSRRQTDTQYF

D gene: TRBD1
clone size: few
J gene: TRBJ2-5
V gene: TRBV29-1
CDR3 DNA: TGCAGCGTTGGACAGGGAGAAGGAGAGACCCAGTACTTC
CDR3 protein: CSVGQGEGETQYF

D gene: -
clone size: -
J gene: TRBJ1-3
V gene: TRBV20-1
CDR3 DNA: TGCAGTGCCCCTAAGGGGGTGGAGGGAAACACCATATATTTT
CDR3 protein: CSAPKGVEGNTIYF

D gene: TRBD2
clone size: -
J gene: TRBJ2-7
V gene: TRBV7-9
CDR3 DNA: TGTGCCAGCAGCTCGGTCCGTGCGGCGGGGGCCTACGAGCAGTACTTC
CDR3 protein: CASSSVRAAGAYEQYF

D gene: TRBD1
clone size: many
J gene: TRBJ1-6
V gene: TRBV10-3
CDR3 DNA: TGTGCCACAGACCAGGGGGATGGAGATTCACCCCTCCACTTT
CDR3 protein: CATDQGDGDSPLHF

D gene: -
clone size: many
J gene: TRBJ1-2
V gene: TRBV7-9
CDR3 DNA: TGTGCCAGCAGCCCCTCGGAGGGACGGTTCTATGGCTACACCTTC
CDR3 protein: CASSPSEGRFYGYTF

D gene: TRBD2
clone size: many
J gene: TRBJ2-1
V gene: TRBV29-1
CDR3 DNA: TGCAGCGTTCCCCTAGCGGGGAACAATGAGCAGTTCTTC
CDR3 protein: CSVPLAGNNEQFF

D gene: -
clone size: many
J gene: TRBJ2-3
V gene: TRBV7-2
CDR3 DNA: TGTGCCAGCAGCTCAACGGGACATGGGACAGATACGCAGTATTTT
CDR3 protein: CASSSTGHGTDTQYF

D gene: -
clone size: -
J gene: TRBJ1-1
V gene: TRBV12-3/TRBV12-4
CDR3 DNA: TGTGCCAGCAGTATCTTCTCGGGGACTGAAGCTTTCTTT
CDR3 protein: CASSIFSGTEAFF

D gene: TRBD2
clone size: many
J gene: TRBJ2-3
V gene: TRBV24-1
CDR3 DNA: TGTGCCACCAGTGCAGGACTAGCGGGGGGCTCCTACACAGATACGCAGTATTTT
CDR3 protein: CATSAGLAGGSYTDTQYF

D gene: TRBD1
clone size: many
J gene: TRBJ2-2
V gene: TRBV5-1
CDR3 DNA: TGCGCCAGCTTTTCGGGACAGCACACCGGGGAGCTGTTTTTT
CDR3 protein: CASFSGQHTGELFF

D gene: -
clone size: many
J gene: TRBJ2-5
V gene: TRBV11-2
CDR3 DNA: TGTGCCAGCAGCTTAGATCCGGCTAGCTGGGGGGAGACCCAGTACTTC
CDR3 protein: CASSLDPASWGETQYF

D gene: -
clone size: few
J gene: TRBJ2-5
V gene: TRBV27
CDR3 DNA: TGTGCCAGCAGTCCATACGCACTAGCAGTGGGGGAGACCCAGTACTTC
CDR3 protein: CASSPYALAVGETQYF

D gene: -
clone size: few
J gene: TRBJ1-3
V gene: TRBV7-2
CDR3 DNA: TGTGCCAGCAGCTTTTGGATGCGGGAGGTTGGAAACACCATATATTTT
CDR3 protein: CASSFWMREVGNTIYF

D gene: -
clone size: few
J gene: TRBJ2-5
V gene: TRBV20-1
CDR3 DNA: TGCAGTGCTAGAGATCGGAGGGGTCATCAAGAGACCCAGTACTTC
CDR3 protein: CSARDRRGHQETQYF

D gene: -
clone size: -
J gene: TRBJ1-6
V gene: TRBV4-2
CDR3 DNA: TGTGCCAGCAGCCAAGTGGAGAATTCACCCCTCCACTTT
CDR3 protein: CASSQVENSPLHF

D gene: -
clone size: many
J gene: TRBJ1-1
V gene: TRBV20-1
CDR3 DNA: TGCAGTGCTAGTCTGTCCCAGGAAACTGAAGCTTTCTTT
CDR3 protein: CSASLSQETEAFF

D gene: -
clone size: few
J gene: TRBJ2-5
V gene: TRBV7-2
CDR3 DNA: TGTGCCAGCACGAGCTACGGGGGACAAGAGACCCAGTACTTC
CDR3 protein: CASTSYGGQETQYF

D gene: -
clone size: many
J gene: TRBJ2-5
V gene: TRBV5-1
CDR3 DNA: TGCGCCAGCAGCCTAGTGGGTGGAGAGACCCAGTACTTC
CDR3 protein: CASSLVGGETQYF

D gene: TRBD2
clone size: -
J gene: TRBJ2-1
V gene: TRBV20-1
CDR3 DNA: TGCAGTGCACCCGGACTAGCGGGGGACATCTCCTACAATGAGCAGTTCTTC
CDR3 protein: CSAPGLAGDISYNEQFF

D gene: -
clone size: -
J gene: TRBJ2-1
V gene: TRBV12-3/TRBV12-4
CDR3 DNA: TGTGCCAGCAGTTCGTGGGGGGGCTCCTGGAATGAGCAGTTCTTC
CDR3 protein: CASSSWGGSWNEQFF

D gene: TRBD2
clone size: -
J gene: TRBJ2-3
V gene: TRBV30
CDR3 DNA: TGTGCCTGGAGTGTAGTCGGGGGGGTAATAGATACGCAGTATTTT
CDR3 protein: CAWSVVGGVIDTQYF